This TCR beta chain was captured in a study of cytotoxic CD8 clonotypes in ibrutinib-treated CLL (dated by TCRdb to the early 2020s). A note on the overall study: The cohort was composed of under 12 relapsed/refractory and around 15 treatment-naive patients; IGHV unmutated status was identified in roughly 17 patients. Responses were partial in around 24 patients and complete in 2; after median approximately 5.5 years follow-up, some 14 stayed in remission and approximately twelve progressed. Response samples were obtained after a median of approximately 12 months of treatment, with a range of roughly 6 to 36 months. On average, each sample had 255,043 productive templates and more than 75,000 productive rearrangements. Longitudinal samples were available for 26 of the 86 trial participants. Cryopreserved peripheral blood mononuclear cells were obtained prior to treatment, at the time of response, and at either disease progression or sustained remission. Every remission and progressive disease sample was obtained while ibrutinib was still being received by the patients.

Notes on this clone: The specificity of this receptor is unknown. Base qualities were left out, and no much larger clone turns up one base away.

On a MiSeq, deep resolution sequencing aimed for a depth between 1 in 1 million and 1 in 200,000 T cells, with each clonotype covered 10x on average. The immunoSEQ hsTCRB Kit was used to generate TCR beta libraries. The original methods were these. ImmunoSEQ Data Assistant and ImmunoSEQ Analyzer were used for data analysis, and V, D and J genes were assigned according to IMGT definitions. Clonality, which ranges from 0 to 1, was calculated by subtracting the normalized Shannon entropy of productive rearrangement frequencies from one. Public clonotype analysis was restricted to overrepresented clonotypes comprising at least 0.05% of each patient's repertoire. Repertoires from some twelve age-matched healthy donors in immuneACCESS were used as clonality controls. Not all clones reach the TCRdb copy of this immuneACCESS table, which keeps in-frame sequences only. Checked studies attribute under half of the gap to unresolved V genes and leave the rest unexplained. V and J calls and clone size are those listed in that table; D and trimming were worked out from the DNA. The sample contains roughly 250,000 clones, roughly 70% of them found a single time. The ten largest clones capture 15% of the sample.

The sample's time point label is to be understood as: 20 to 30 months on ibrutinib. For TCR beta library preparation, about 2 micrograms of genomic DNA was extracted from cryopreserved PBMCs. High-throughput TCR beta sequencing was performed on longitudinal blood samples from CLL patients receiving ibrutinib monotherapy. The patients took part in an open-label, single-center phase 2 trial of ibrutinib monotherapy. Sequences SQVTM (CDR1) and ANQGSEA (CDR2) are obtained from the germline V gene. At the junction V is shortened by 7 bases and J by 2 bases; bases outside the gene matches: 7. Inclusive of the bounding cysteine and phenylalanine, the CDR3 is 13 residues long. Here the CDR3 DNA is all that survives: 39 bases in frame from base 1. Results and caveats for the whole study, not just this receptor: Clonality rose at ibrutinib response, remained stable during sustained remission, and dropped back toward baseline at progression. Sampling times were not matched between sustained-remission and progressing patients, and lymph node repertoires were not studied. At baseline, clonality was higher than in age-matched healthy donors and showed a strong correlation with circulating CD8+ T-cell counts. Public clonotypes were rare and either contracted or stayed stable during treatment, and the rise in clonality at ibrutinib response reflected the expansion of private clonotypes.

Here the chain combines TRBV29-1 and TRBJ1-1; 7 junctional bases match TRBD1. The receptor comes from a human donor with chronic lymphocytic leukemia. Here the sequenced sample was PBMCs, taken after 24 months of ibrutinib treatment. The CDR3 in this case is CSASRGGNTEAFF. The nucleotides read TGCAGCGCGAGCAGGGGGGGTAACACTGAAGCTTTCTTT.